The text below deals with one T cell receptor (beta chain). V lost 5 bases, J lost 0 bases, and 13 bases lay in between. CDR3 length: 16 amino acids. Germline loops: CDR1 MNHNY, CDR2 SVGAGI (reference sequence). These data come from a study of Ad26.COV2.S vaccination and SARS-CoV-2 variants. Method: immunoSEQ multiplex PCR; TCRdb's copy keeps in-frame clones and lacks some. The sample lists 350,000 to 450,000 clones; about 92% were seen once. This TCR was recovered from a human donor who had recovered from COVID-19. The input for sequencing was peripheral blood, taken after recovery from COVID-19. The chain has TRBV6-6 and TRBJ1-4; TRBD1 might be the D (5 bases). CDR3 DNA sequence: TGTGCCAGCAGTACCCGGACAACTGCAACTAATGAAAAACTGTTTTTT. This translates into CASSTRTTATNEKLFF.